The source of this TCR beta chain is a study of cytomegalovirus exposure and HLA in healthy donors. V shed 4 bases and J shed 4 bases, with 18 bases lying between them. The V gene's germline CDR1 is SGDLS and CDR2 YYNGEE. This CDR3 is built from 16 residues. PCR involved 60 Vbeta and 13 Jbeta primers. The data were produced by immunoSEQ multiplex PCR, yet TCRdb's version contains in-frame clones alone and is incomplete. Of some 130,000 clones in the sample, approximately 79% are singletons; the top ten hold 0.85% to 1.4%. The TCR was taken from a male donor in good health and CMV-seronegative. The sequencing input was PBMCs. The rearrangement uses TRBV9 and TRBJ1-3; perhaps TRBD1 as D (5 bases). The CDR3 region is CASSSRSGGTGNTIYF. For the CDR3, the DNA is TGTGCCAGCAGCTCAAGGTCGGGGGGTACAGGAAACACCATATATTTT.